Following are 25 T cell receptor beta chains from one sample sequenced in a study of T cells in localized non-small cell lung cancer. Profiled with immunoSEQ multiplex PCR; TCRdb holds only in-frame clones, not every one. The sample comprises 48,000 or so clones, about nine tenths of which are singletons, and over 15% rests with the top ten. Specimen: peripheral blood, collected before any cancer treatment. The origin of the receptors is a male donor older than 55 with stage III squamous cell lung carcinoma.

V usage is TRBV18 and J usage is TRBJ2-5; possible D gene TRBD1, 6 bases. CDR3 length: 14 amino acids. The germline V and J ends were trimmed by 5 bases and 4 bases, with 14 bases remaining between them. Germline values: CDR1 KGHSH, CDR2 LQKENI. The CDR3 nucleotides read TGTGCCAGCTCAAATTACAGGGACGGAGAGACCCAGTACTTC. Translation: CASSNYRDGETQYF.

The chain is built from TRBV7-2 and TRBJ2-2; no firm D call. Germline V gene lookup returns CDR1 SGHTA and CDR2 FQGNSA. There are 16 residues in the CDR3. V gave up 1 base and J gave up 3 bases, with 12 bases separating them. The CDR3 here is CASSLVGQFYTGELFF. The CDR3 nucleotides are TGTGCCAGCAGCTTAGTTGGGCAGTTCTACACCGGGGAGCTGTTTTTT.

The rearrangement uses TRBV6-6 and TRBJ1-1, with a tentative D call TRBD1 (5 bases). The germline V gene encodes CDR1 MNHNY and CDR2 SVGAGI (reference sequence). This CDR3 comprises 14 residues. The V gene lost 2 bases and the J gene lost 2 bases, with 9 bases spanning the gap. The CDR3 protein is CASSYGQGNTEAFF. In DNA, the CDR3 is TGTGCCAGCAGTTACGGGCAGGGAAACACTGAAGCTTTCTTT.

The rearrangement joins TRBV19 to TRBJ2-1; D might be TRBD1 (5 bases). The V end lost 4 bases, the J end lost 3 bases, and 10 bases lay between the germline ends. This CDR3 is built from 14 residues. Per the germline V gene, CDR1 is LNHDA and CDR2 is SQIVND (reference sequence). CDR3 sequence: CASSTRQNYNEQFF. The CDR3 region has the DNA TGTGCCAGTAGTACTCGACAGAACTACAATGAGCAGTTCTTC.

The rearrangement joins TRBV27 to TRBJ1-1, with D unresolved. Deletions cut 0 bases from V and 1 base from J, with 12 bases between. Germline CDR1 and CDR2: MNHEY and SMNVEV (reference sequence). The CDR3 is 16 residues long. For the CDR3, the DNA is TGTGCCAGCAGTTTATCGTTCTTCTTAAAGAACACTGAAGCTTTCTTT. Amino acids: CASSLSFFLKNTEAFF.

The gene calls are TRBV19 and TRBJ1-5; D unclear. The CDR3 contains 16 residues. From germline, CDR1 is LNHDA and CDR2 SQIVND (reference sequence). Trimming pared 1 base from V and 5 bases from J, leaving 15 bases between. The CDR3 DNA is TGTGCCAGTAGTATAGCCCCACCCGCCACAGATCAGCCCCAGCATTTT. Protein: CASSIAPPATDQPQHF. Variable domain in full (rest from reference TRBV19 and TRBJ1-5): DGGITQSPKYLFRKEGQNVTLSCEQNLNHDAMYWYRQDPGQGLRLIYYSQIVNDFQKGDIAEGYSVSREKKESFPLTVTSAQKNPTAFYLCASSIAPPATDQPQHFGDGTRLSIL.

The chain links TRBV28 to TRBJ2-5; 8 bases line up with TRBD2. The germline V gene encodes CDR1 MDHEN and CDR2 SYDVKM. This CDR3 has 14 amino acids. V shed 4 bases, J shed 4 bases, and the junction held 5 bases outside the gene matches. Here the CDR3 reads CASSSGGRGETQYF. As DNA, the CDR3 is TGTGCCAGCAGTTCGGGGGGGCGTGGAGAGACCCAGTACTTC. The variable domain in full, completed from reference TRBV28 and TRBJ2-5, reads DVKVTQSSRYLVKRTGEKVFLECVQDMDHENMFWYRQDPGLGLRLIYFSYDVKMKEKGDIPEGYSVSREKKERFSLILESASTNQTSMYLCASSSGGRGETQYFGPGTRLLVL.

The rearrangement links TRBV9 to TRBJ2-2; no definite D call. V gave up 2 bases and J gave up 4 bases, with 6 bases separating them. Germline V gives CDR1 SGDLS, CDR2 YYNGEE. The CDR3 is 13 residues long. In DNA, the CDR3 is TGTGCCAGCAGCGTGTGGGCCACCGGGGAGCTGTTTTTT. This gives the protein CASSVWATGELFF.

The chain employs TRBV21-1 and TRBJ2-5; the table's TRBD1 call for D was not verified on the DNA. TRBV21-1 is flagged as a pseudogene. The CDR3 extends over 14 amino acids. The CDR3 here is CASSKWVQEETQYF. The DNA of the CDR3 is TGTGCCAGCAGCAAATGGGTTCAGGAAGAGACCCAGTACTTC.

The chain is built from TRBV29-1 and TRBJ1-1, with 8 bases aligning to TRBD1. Trimming removed 3 bases from V and 5 bases from J; junction bases left unmatched: 17. This CDR3 is built from 17 residues. CDR1 and CDR2 from the germline V gene are SQVTM and ANQGSEA. CDR3 loop: CSVEDPDRAMIGTEAFF. The CDR3 coding sequence is TGCAGCGTTGAGGACCCGGACAGGGCTATGATAGGGACTGAAGCTTTCTTT. Combining the CDR3 with reference TRBV29-1 and TRBJ1-1 gives the whole variable domain SAVISQKPSRDICQRGTSLTIQCQVDSQVTMMFWYRQQPGQSLTLIATANQGSEATYESGFVIDKFPISRPNLTFSTLTVSNMSPEDSSIYLCSVEDPDRAMIGTEAFFGQGTRLTVV.

This chain joins TRBV9 and TRBJ2-5; TRBD2 might be the D (5 bases). The CDR3 is 14 residues long. Trimming pared 4 bases from V and 5 bases from J, leaving 15 bases between. Per germline, CDR1 SGDLS and CDR2 YYNGEE. The CDR3 loop reads CASSPRTRGETQYF. CDR3 sequence (DNA): TGTGCCAGCAGCCCGCGGACCAGAGGGGAGACCCAGTACTTC.

Details on this clone: The same CDR3 is also encoded by other DNA sequences in this sample. This chain connects TRBV9 to TRBJ1-5; TRBD1 matches 7 bases. Trimming removed 4 bases from V and 1 base from J; junction bases left unmatched: 5. The CDR3 is 15 residues long. Germline V gene data show CDR1 as SGDLS and CDR2 as YYNGEE. Here the CDR3 reads CASSPTGSSNQPQHF. CDR3 in DNA: TGTGCCAGCAGCCCGACAGGGTCCAGCAATCAGCCCCAGCATTTT.

This clone was seen only once. This chain joins TRBV7-6 and TRBJ2-3, with D perhaps matching TRBD2 (5 bases). V lost 5 bases to trimming and J lost 4 bases, with 19 bases between them. Germline assignment: CDR1 SGHVS and CDR2 FNYEAQ. The CDR3 consists of 16 residues. The CDR3 region has the DNA TGTGCCAGCAGCGTTCTCACTAGGGTTGACGCAGATACGCAGTATTTT. It specifies CASSVLTRVDADTQYF. The full variable domain, with the rest looked up from reference TRBV7-6 and TRBJ2-3, is GAGVSQSPRYKVTKRGQDVALRCDPISGHVSLYWYRQALGQGPEFLTYFNYEAQQDKSGLPNDRFSAERPEGSISTLTIQRTEQRDSAMYRCASSVLTRVDADTQYFGPGTRLTVL.

Only a few counts were recorded for this clone. V and J are TRBV5-6 and TRBJ2-5, with 8 bases matching TRBD2. The J segment lost 1 base and the V segment lost 2 bases, leaving 4 bases of the junction unmatched. The CDR3 is 15 amino acids. Germline V gene lookup returns CDR1 SGHDT and CDR2 YYEEEE. CDR3 nucleotide sequence: TGTGCCAGCAGCTTTTCAGCGGGGGCCCAAGAGACCCAGTACTTC. Its protein product is CASSFSAGAQETQYF. Supplemented by reference TRBV5-6 and TRBJ2-5, the full variable domain reads DAGVTQSPTHLIKTRGQQVTLRCSPKSGHDTVSWYQQALGQGPQFIFQYYEEEERQRGNFPDRFSGHQFPNYSSELNVNALLLGDSALYLCASSFSAGAQETQYFGPGTRLLVL.

The chain recombines TRBV4-1 with TRBJ1-1; D is unresolved. Trimming took off 1 base at V and 4 bases at J, with 13 bases between the two ends. The CDR3 totals 15 residues. Germline V gene lookup returns CDR1 MGHRA and CDR2 YSYEKL. CDR3: CASSQGVSEGTEAFF. CDR3 bases: TGCGCCAGCAGCCAAGGGGTGAGTGAGGGCACTGAAGCTTTCTTT.

This clone was detected only a few times. The chain carries TRBV7-2 and TRBJ1-1; no firm D call. Trimming pared 1 base from V and 5 bases from J, leaving 11 bases between. The CDR3 loop spans 14 amino acids. Germline loops: CDR1 SGHTA, CDR2 FQGNSA. CDR3 amino acids: CASSLEGRGTEAFF. The CDR3 DNA sequence: TGTGCCAGCAGCTTAGAGGGAAGAGGGACTGAAGCTTTCTTT.

The CDR3 coding sequence is TGTGCCACTCACCCATTGGACAGGGCGTTATACAATGAGCAGTTCTTC. Residues: CATHPLDRALYNEQFF. The chain is built from TRBV27 and TRBJ2-1; 8 bases map to TRBD1. The ends lost 10 bases at V and 4 bases at J; junction bases unmatched: 15. Per the germline V gene, CDR1 is MNHEY and CDR2 is SMNVEV (reference sequence). The CDR3 loop spans 16 amino acids.

J is TRBJ2-1 and V is TRBV2, with 8 positions matching TRBD2. The germline V gene has CDR1 SNHLY and CDR2 FYNNEI. The CDR3 sequence is 15 residues long. V trimming: 5 bases; J trimming: 8 bases; junction bases outside the gene matches: 11. CDR3 nucleotide sequence: TGTGCCAGCAGTTTGTGGACTAGCAATTTTGATGAGCAGTTCTTC. It yields the protein CASSLWTSNFDEQFF.

The CDR3 reads CASSSGLAGHNEQFF. DNA for the CDR3: TGTGCCAGCAGCTCCGGACTAGCGGGGCACAATGAGCAGTTCTTC. The genes are TRBV7-6 and TRBJ2-1, with 12 positions matching TRBD2. This CDR3 contains 15 residues. V dropped 4 bases and J dropped 5; count of bases not matched to a gene: 3. Per the germline V gene, CDR1 is SGHVS and CDR2 is FNYEAQ. Filled out from reference TRBV7-6 and TRBJ2-1, the complete variable domain reads GAGVSQSPRYKVTKRGQDVALRCDPISGHVSLYWYRQALGQGPEFLTYFNYEAQQDKSGLPNDRFSAERPEGSISTLTIQRTEQRDSAMYRCASSSGLAGHNEQFFGPGTRLTVL.

This clone occurred once. J is TRBJ2-5 and V is TRBV19; D possibly matches TRBD1 or TRBD2 (5 bases each). The ends were cut back, 4 bases at V and 5 bases at J, with 5 bases in the middle. The CDR3 is 11 residues long. CDR1 and CDR2 (germline): LNHDA, SQIVND (reference sequence). CDR3: CASSRGETQYF. For the CDR3, the DNA is TGTGCCAGTAGTAGGGGGGAGACCCAGTACTTC.

This chain joins TRBV5-4 and TRBJ2-1, with a weak D call TRBD2 (6 bases). V was pared by 4 bases and J by 8 bases, with 19 bases between. Germline V gives CDR1 SGHNT, CDR2 YYREEE (reference sequence). This CDR3 is 15 amino acids long. The CDR3: CASSVWASGWDEQFF. The DNA of the CDR3 is TGTGCCAGCAGCGTTTGGGCCAGCGGGTGGGATGAGCAGTTCTTC.

The chain has TRBV19 and TRBJ1-1; D ambiguous. Trimming shortened V by 4 bases and J by 4 bases, and 7 bases separated the two germline ends. Per the germline V gene, CDR1 is LNHDA and CDR2 is SQIVND (reference sequence). CDR3 size: 12 residues. In nucleotides, the CDR3 is TGTGCCAGTAGTAGAGGAGTCACTGAAGCTTTCTTT. Its translation: CASSRGVTEAFF.

The V call is TRBV5-4, the J call TRBJ2-1; D is possibly TRBD1 or TRBD2 (6 bases each). Germline V gene sequence: CDR1 SGHNT, CDR2 YYREEE (reference sequence). The CDR3 has 15 amino acids. V was trimmed by 4 bases and J by 3 bases, leaving 14 bases between them. In DNA form, the CDR3 reads TGTGCCAGCAGCCGGACGGGGGCTTACTACAATGAGCAGTTCTTC. Protein: CASSRTGAYYNEQFF.

The J gene is TRBJ2-7, the V gene TRBV6-1; D unresolved. The CDR3 is made up of 15 amino acids. Germline V lookup: CDR1 MNHNS, CDR2 SASEGT. V was cut by 0 bases and J by 6 bases, with 15 bases left in between. Written as DNA, the CDR3 is TGTGCCAGCAGTGAAGCCCTAGTACATTTAGGCGAGCAGTACTTC. Translation gives CASSEALVHLGEQYF.

V is TRBV6-5 and J is TRBJ2-7; D remains ambiguous. V dropped 5 bases and J dropped 6 bases, with 17 bases sitting between them. The CDR3 spans 14 residues. Germline CDR1 MNHEY, CDR2 SVGAGI. CDR3 residues: CASSTTGPTPEQYF. DNA of the CDR3: TGTGCCAGCAGTACGACGGGCCCCACTCCCGAGCAGTACTTC.